A selection of T cell receptor beta chains follows, all from one sample in a study of T-cell memory formation after mild COVID-19. TCRdb used MiXCR to reprocess the 5' RACE reads, holding one entry per CDR3 protein. The table records 84,000 or so distinct CDR3 sequences, around 13% of them present only once. The sequenced sample was PBMCs or a T cell subset sorted from them (not recorded which). The receptor set was obtained from an adult woman who had mild COVID-19 (a few samples of this study predate the infection). Cell type and time point are not known. Both conserved end residues are trimmed from each CDR3. The order of the fields is V gene, clone size, CDR3 length, CDR3 protein. A row's size may be missing; if present it is once, few, many or a size class.

V: TRBV5-1; size: few; length: 15; CDR3: ASSLGPADTTNEKLF
V: TRBV6-5; size: few; length: 13; CDR3: ASSYGTGGRNEQF
V: TRBV2; size: -; length: 12; CDR3: ASSSGTSAYEQY
V: TRBV12-3/TRBV12-4; size: few; length: 13; CDR3: ASSSSTPNTGELF
V: TRBV7-6; size: few; length: 14; CDR3: ASSLGTGGIKDEQY
V: TRBV15; size: -; length: 13; CDR3: ATSRDLQGNQPQH
V: TRBV7-9; size: many; length: 9; CDR3: ASSRGTEAF
V: TRBV7-6; size: -; length: 15; CDR3: ASSRALAGGNTGELF
V: TRBV4-2; size: -; length: 11; CDR3: ASSTGGGEGQF
V: TRBV6-2/TRBV6-3; size: many; length: 12; CDR3: ASTLAGAPYEQF
V: TRBV20-1; size: -; length: 13; CDR3: SARVGQGDTDTQY
V: TRBV7-2; size: -; length: 12; CDR3: ASSPLAGGNEQY
V: TRBV7-3; size: -; length: 13; CDR3: ASSLAGGITDTQY
V: TRBV24-1; size: -; length: 13; CDR3: ATSDLGGSYNEQF
V: TRBV11-2; size: few; length: 14; CDR3: ASSPQLGSGIGEQY
V: TRBV15; size: few; length: 16; CDR3: ATSRDSEPLGGQETQY
V: TRBV7-4; size: few; length: 11; CDR3: AVQDASNQPQH
V: TRBV7-2; size: few; length: 12; CDR3: ASSSRLADYEQY
V: TRBV9; size: few; length: 12; CDR3: ASSYGLDGGEQY
V: TRBV30; size: -; length: 11; CDR3: AWNLAGAYEQY
V: TRBV7-6; size: few; length: 13; CDR3: ASSSSGGPTDTQY
V: TRBV29-1; size: many; length: 10; CDR3: SVGGGGYEQY
V: TRBV7-9; size: -; length: 13; CDR3: ASSYRDRGTSEQY
V: TRBV6-5; size: -; length: 14; CDR3: ASSYSGTGGTDTQY
V: TRBV7-9; size: -; length: 14; CDR3: ASSQGTGAENSPLH
V: TRBV6-5; size: -; length: 12; CDR3: ASSYSNRAHEQY
V: TRBV12-3/TRBV12-4; size: many; length: 13; CDR3: ASSFTGQGSQPQH
V: TRBV9; size: few; length: 12; CDR3: ASSVVGQGYEQY
V: TRBV29-1; size: few; length: 13; CDR3: SAKLGLAGVNEQF
V: TRBV10-3; size: -; length: 12; CDR3: AISPTPSSYEQY
V: TRBV6-5; size: few; length: 13; CDR3: ASSYSLAGGTEQF
V: TRBV29-1; size: -; length: 13; CDR3: SAGGSSGRYNEQF
V: TRBV20-1; size: few; length: 12; CDR3: SATEPYHYNEQF
V: TRBV29-1; size: many; length: 10; CDR3: SAHRGEETQY
V: TRBV4-1; size: few; length: 10; CDR3: ASSQELNIQY
V: TRBV5-1; size: -; length: 13; CDR3: DSSLAGRSQETQY
V: TRBV5-1; size: -; length: 12; CDR3: ASSRSGRVDEQY
V: TRBV9; size: few; length: 15; CDR3: ASSPQPGTSGANVLT
V: TRBV7-9; size: -; length: 14; CDR3: ASSLIFGTGRYEQY
V: TRBV14; size: -; length: 16; CDR3: ASSLSLLAGGPTDTQY
V: TRBV6-5; size: -; length: 12; CDR3: ASSYGQGSAGAF
V: TRBV20-1; size: few; length: 12; CDR3: SAESGQVTSPLH
V: TRBV13; size: -; length: 17; CDR3: ASSLPSTHSTGATGELF
V: TRBV7-9; size: few; length: 12; CDR3: ASTLGVADEKLF
V: TRBV11-3; size: -; length: 11; CDR3: ASSRGRPYEQY
V: TRBV3-1; size: few; length: 13; CDR3: ASSPLTGSGGELF
V: TRBV4-1; size: -; length: 10; CDR3: ASSRPGDTQY
V: TRBV5-1; size: -; length: 15; CDR3: ASSRGGGTSSYNEQF
V: TRBV5-1; size: -; length: 10; CDR3: ATRAPGTEAF
V: TRBV10-3; size: -; length: 14; CDR3: AISEVGQPDQETQY
V: TRBV27; size: few; length: 11; CDR3: ASSAQSSYEQY
V: TRBV13; size: few; length: 12; CDR3: ASSFDRGMPEAF
V: TRBV29-1; size: -; length: 19; CDR3: SVLGTGVSGRASTPTDTQY
V: TRBV20-1; size: -; length: 12; CDR3: SAEDREKSETQY
V: TRBV27; size: few; length: 11; CDR3: ASSPVERGELF
V: TRBV7-9; size: few; length: 14; CDR3: ASSLGQGISTDTQY
V: TRBV9; size: few; length: 14; CDR3: ASSAPRQGIYNEQF
V: TRBV7-7; size: few; length: 16; CDR3: ASSQNPGTGVSAETQY